The 24 T cell receptor beta chains reported below all come from one sample, sequenced in a study of cytomegalovirus exposure and HLA in healthy donors. 60 Vbeta and 13 Jbeta primers were used in PCR. Generated by immunoSEQ multiplex PCR, the TCRdb table keeps only in-frame clones and is missing some. This repertoire includes some 120,000 clones. The sequenced sample consisted of PBMCs. All receptors derive from a man aged 40-49 years in good health and CMV-seropositive.

V usage is TRBV7-9 and J usage is TRBJ1-2, with D tentatively TRBD1 (5 bases). V was cut by 1 base and J by 4 bases, with 10 bases left in between. Germline lookup yields CDR1 SEHNR and CDR2 FQNEAQ (reference sequence). The CDR3 runs to 14 residues. The CDR3 protein is CASSLGGNVYGYTF. CDR3 bases: TGTGCCAGCAGCTTAGGGGGCAACGTCTATGGCTACACCTTC.

The chain employs TRBV15 and TRBJ2-5; 8 nucleotides agree with TRBD1. The J call may be in error: the DNA end matches TRBJ2-7 better. The CDR3 consists of 17 residues. Looked up from germline, CDR1 is LNHNV and CDR2 is YYDKDF (reference sequence). CDR3 in amino acids: CATSGKTGDMKTYEQYF. The CDR3 bases are TGTGCCACCAGCGGGAAGACAGGGGATATGAAGACCTACGAGCAGTACTTC.

The chain combines TRBV27 with TRBJ2-5; 7 nucleotides line up with TRBD2. There are 15 residues in the CDR3. With V trimmed by 2 bases and J by 4 bases, 7 bases remained unmatched. Germline V gives CDR1 MNHEY, CDR2 SMNVEV (reference sequence). CDR3 sequence reads: CASSLNGGRGETQYF. As DNA, the CDR3 is TGTGCCAGCAGTTTAAATGGCGGGAGAGGAGAGACCCAGTACTTC.

This chain joins TRBV28 and TRBJ1-4; TRBD1 aligns across 10 bases. V lost 8 bases and J lost 6; bases outside the gene matches: 9. CDR1 is MDHEN, CDR2 SYDVKM, per germline. The CDR3 is made up of 15 amino acids. The chain's CDR3 is CASCSGTGVDEKLFF. Here the CDR3 DNA reads TGTGCCAGCTGCTCCGGGACAGGGGTGGATGAAAAACTGTTTTTT.

The chain combines TRBV12-5 with TRBJ1-1; the D gene is possibly TRBD1 (5 bases). The CDR3 loop spans 15 amino acids. Germline V gene data show CDR1 as LGHNT and CDR2 as FRNRAP. V was shortened by 5 bases and J by 11 bases, with 24 bases between the two germline ends. The CDR3 DNA reads as TGTGCTAGTGGTCTCTCCGGCGGGGCCCCGGTTCGTGCTTTCTTT. This gives the protein CASGLSGGAPVRAFF. The full variable domain, rest sourced from reference TRBV12-5 and TRBJ1-1, is DARVTQTPRHKVTEMGQEVTMRCQPILGHNTVFWYRQTMMQGLELLAYFRNRAPLDDSGMPKDRFSAEMPDATLATLKIQPSEPRDSAVYFCASGLSGGAPVRAFFGQGTRLTVV.

This chain uses TRBV10-3 with TRBJ2-1, with 13 bases fitting TRBD2. This CDR3 has 15 residues. With V trimmed by 3 bases and J by 8 bases, 4 bases remained unmatched. Germline V lookup: CDR1 ENHRY, CDR2 SYGVKD. CDR3 nucleotides: TGTGCCATCAGTGATGGGACTAGCGGGGTCGATGAGCAGTTCTTC. It translates to CAISDGTSGVDEQFF.

The chain carries TRBV15 and TRBJ2-5; 14 nucleotides align to TRBD2. Germline V gives CDR1 LNHNV, CDR2 YYDKDF (reference sequence). J gave up 11 bases and V 5 bases, and 16 bases lay outside the gene matches. The CDR3 loop spans 17 amino acids. The CDR3 loop reads CATSAPPGLAGVGEQYF. CDR3 DNA sequence: TGTGCCACCAGCGCCCCTCCGGGACTAGCGGGAGTTGGGGAGCAGTACTTC.

The genes are TRBV27 and TRBJ2-1, with 12 bases matching TRBD2. The germline V gene has CDR1 MNHEY and CDR2 SMNVEV (reference sequence). The CDR3 is 16 residues long. Germline trimming cut 8 bases from V and 4 bases from J; bases unmatched to any gene: 9. CDR3 in DNA: TGTGCCAGCGGGCGACTAGCGGGAGCCAAGTACAATGAGCAGTTCTTC. It encodes CASGRLAGAKYNEQFF.

The chain joins TRBV25-1 to TRBJ2-1; D perhaps matches TRBD2 (5 bases). The CDR3 is 15 residues long. The V end lost 4 bases, the J end lost 0 bases, and 10 bases lay between the germline ends. Germline V gives CDR1 MGHDK, CDR2 SYGVNS. CDR3 nucleotide sequence: TGTGCCAGCAGTGTGGCGGGCAGCTCCTACAATGAGCAGTTCTTC. This codes for CASSVAGSSYNEQFF.

This rearrangement joins TRBV7-9 to TRBJ1-1, with TRBD1 as a possible D gene (6 bases). This CDR3 region has 14 residues. Trimming shortened V by 0 bases and J by 7 bases, and 12 bases separated the two germline ends. CDR1 and CDR2 from the germline V gene are SEHNR and FQNEAQ (reference sequence). The CDR3, as DNA: TGTGCCAGCAGCTTAGCGGGACACGCTGATGAAGCTTTCTTT. Protein sequence: CASSLAGHADEAFF.

The chain's CDR3 is CASDRDRGRTGELFF. The CDR3, as DNA: TGTGCCAGCGACCGGGACAGGGGGCGGACCGGGGAGCTGTTTTTT. This chain joins TRBV28 and TRBJ2-2; 12 nucleotides agree with TRBD1. Trimming removed 8 bases from V and 5 bases from J; junction bases left unmatched: 6. CDR3 size: 15 residues. Germline CDR1 and CDR2: MDHEN and SYDVKM. The full variable domain, with the rest looked up from reference TRBV28 and TRBJ2-2, is DVKVTQSSRYLVKRTGEKVFLECVQDMDHENMFWYRQDPGLGLRLIYFSYDVKMKEKGDIPEGYSVSREKKERFSLILESASTNQTSMYLCASDRDRGRTGELFFGEGSRLTVL.

The chain links TRBV7-3 to TRBJ2-7; D is uncertain. Germline CDR1 reads SGHTA; CDR2 reads FQGTGA. CDR3 size: 15 residues. Deletions cut 1 base from V and 3 bases from J, with 13 bases between. In DNA, the CDR3 is TGTGCCAGCAGCTTAATGCCTGTAACGGGCTACGAGCAGTACTTC. Translation: CASSLMPVTGYEQYF.

This chain joins TRBV6-6 and TRBJ2-3, with D possibly matching TRBD1 (6 bases). Germline V gene sequence: CDR1 MNHNY, CDR2 SVGAGI (reference sequence). The CDR3 extends over 13 amino acids. Deletions cut 5 bases from V and 6 bases from J, with 12 bases between. The CDR3: CASSLGTIDTQYF. In DNA, the CDR3 is TGTGCCAGCAGTCTCGGGACAATCGATACGCAGTATTTT.

This rearrangement joins TRBV29-1 to TRBJ1-1, with 8 positions matching TRBD1. Trimming took 5 bases from V and 5 from J; bases not matched to a gene: 7. The CDR3 is made up of 13 amino acids. The germline V gene has CDR1 SQVTM and CDR2 ANQGSEA. The chain's CDR3 is CSVWTGIGTEAFF. Here the CDR3 DNA reads TGCAGCGTTTGGACAGGGATCGGGACTGAAGCTTTCTTT. The whole variable domain, remainder taken from reference TRBV29-1 and TRBJ1-1, is SAVISQKPSRDICQRGTSLTIQCQVDSQVTMMFWYRQQPGQSLTLIATANQGSEATYESGFVIDKFPISRPNLTFSTLTVSNMSPEDSSIYLCSVWTGIGTEAFFGQGTRLTVV.

V gene TRBV6-5 combines with J gene TRBJ1-1; D remains ambiguous. Trimming left V 2 bases short and J 4 bases short, with 11 bases between. This CDR3 is built from 14 residues. Per germline, CDR1 MNHEY and CDR2 SVGAGI. CDR3 sequence (DNA): TGTGCCAGCAGTTACGCCCCAGGTAGCACTGAAGCTTTCTTT. Translation: CASSYAPGSTEAFF.

The chain combines TRBV6-5 with TRBJ2-7; D not certain. The V gene lost 0 bases and the J gene lost 5 bases, with 11 bases spanning the gap. CDR1 is MNHEY and CDR2 is SVGAGI in the germline V gene. CDR3 size: 14 residues. The CDR3 DNA reads TGTGCCAGCAGTTACTCCGTCGGTCGAAACGAGCAGTACTTC. Amino acid sequence: CASSYSVGRNEQYF.

The gene calls are TRBV5-8 and TRBJ2-7, with 10 bases matching TRBD2. The V gene's germline CDR1 is SGHTS and CDR2 YDEGEE. The V and J ends lost 2 bases and 0 bases, in that order; junction bases with no gene match: 11. The CDR3 totals 18 residues. CDR3 coding DNA: TGTGCCAGCAGCTTTCTTGGGCTAGCGGGAGTGTTCTCCTACGAGCAGTACTTC. Protein sequence: CASSFLGLAGVFSYEQYF. Looking up the rest from reference TRBV5-8 and TRBJ2-7 gives the full variable domain: EAGVTQSPTHLIKTRGQQATLRCSPISGHTSVYWYQQALGLGLQFLLWYDEGEERNRGNFPPRFSGRQFPNYSSELNVNALELEDSALYLCASSFLGLAGVFSYEQYFGPGTRLTVT.

The chain links TRBV29-1 to TRBJ2-3, with D uncertain. The CDR3 extends over 11 amino acids. Per the germline V gene, CDR1 is SQVTM and CDR2 is ANQGSEA. V was shortened by 4 bases and J by 7 bases, with 9 bases between the two germline ends. The CDR3 DNA follows: TGCAGCGTTGTATGGAGTAATACGCAGTATTTT. Translation gives CSVVWSNTQYF.

The V gene is TRBV27, the J gene TRBJ2-1, with a possible D match to TRBD1 (5 bases). The V gene's germline CDR1 is MNHEY and CDR2 SMNVEV (reference sequence). V lost 6 bases and J 0 bases, leaving 6 bases between the germline ends. The CDR3 covers 13 residues. The CDR3 protein is CASRTGSYNEQFF. CDR3 nucleotide sequence: TGTGCCAGCAGAACAGGCTCCTACAATGAGCAGTTCTTC.

The rearrangement links TRBV4-2 to TRBJ2-7; 7 bases match TRBD2. Germline CDR1 LGHNA, CDR2 YNFKEQ. This CDR3 contains 17 residues. V was pared by 3 bases and J by 2 bases, with 13 bases of the junction left unmatched. CDR3 sequence reads: CASSQGGRAGEPYEQYF. The DNA for the CDR3 is TGTGCCAGCAGCCAGGGTGGAAGGGCGGGAGAGCCCTACGAGCAGTACTTC.

V usage is TRBV28 and J usage is TRBJ1-5, with 10 bases lining up with TRBD1. Germline CDR1 MDHEN, CDR2 SYDVKM. CDR3 length equals 20 residues. The junction had 19 bases not matched to a gene; V was cut back by 4 bases and J by 4 bases. Here the CDR3 reads CASSSITLISGTGENQPQHF. The CDR3 region has the DNA TGTGCCAGCAGTTCTATAACCCTAATATCCGGGACAGGGGAGAATCAGCCCCAGCATTTT.

The chain couples TRBV5-6 to TRBJ1-3; D unclear. The CDR3 is 12 amino acids. The germline V gene encodes CDR1 SGHDT and CDR2 YYEEEE. V lost 1 base and J lost 6, with 5 bases in between. Written as DNA, the CDR3 is TGTGCCAGCAGCTTGCGCGTAAACACCATATATTTT. This sequence encodes CASSLRVNTIYF.

This chain connects TRBV28 to TRBJ1-1, with D perhaps matching TRBD1 (6 bases). The V gene's germline CDR1 is MDHEN and CDR2 SYDVKM. The CDR3 has 14 residues. Trimming stripped 6 bases from V and 5 bases from J, with 16 bases between. In DNA form, the CDR3 reads TGTGCCAGCAGCATCGAATTCAGGGGAACTGAAGCTTTCTTT. Translating gives CASSIEFRGTEAFF.

This chain joins TRBV5-1 and TRBJ1-3; D gene uncertain. This CDR3 is 17 amino acids long. Germline lookup yields CDR1 SGHRS and CDR2 YFSETQ. The V and J ends lost 2 bases and 0 bases respectively, with 15 bases between them. CDR3 in DNA: TGCGCCAGCAGCTTATCCCAGACGGGTTTCTCTGGAAACACCATATATTTT. Amino acid sequence: CASSLSQTGFSGNTIYF.